These 13 T cell receptor beta chains were sequenced from one sample in a study of cytomegalovirus exposure and HLA in healthy donors. Amplification used 60 Vbeta primers and 13 Jbeta primers. TCRdb's table, derived via immunoSEQ multiplex PCR, lists solely in-frame clones and lacks some. The sample contains 250,000 to 350,000 clones, 80% of which appear only once. Sequencing used PBMCs. The receptors come from a girl aged 2-10 years in good health and CMV-seronegative.

V is TRBV18 and J is TRBJ1-4; 7 bases are a match to TRBD1. This CDR3 contains 15 residues. With 3 bases clipped from V and 4 bases from J, the junction kept 5 bases outside the gene matches. Germline V gene data show CDR1 as KGHSH and CDR2 as LQKENI. The CDR3 spells CASSPLTGFNEKLFF. DNA for the CDR3: TGTGCCAGCTCACCCCTGACAGGGTTTAATGAAAAACTGTTTTTT.

The chain combines TRBV5-1 with TRBJ1-5; 10 bases are shared with TRBD1. CDR1 is SGHRS, CDR2 YFSETQ, per germline. The CDR3 covers 15 residues. J was trimmed by 6 bases and V by 4 bases; bases with no gene match: 7. CDR3 DNA sequence: TGCGCCAGCAGCGCAGGGACAGGGGTCGGTCAGCCCCAGCATTTT. It encodes CASSAGTGVGQPQHF.

With respect to this clone: At one of its ends the junction is not consistent with the germline gene, which may arise from a read error. This chain links TRBV2 with TRBJ2-3, with a weak D call TRBD2 (6 bases). In germline, CDR1 is SNHLY, CDR2 FYNNEI. The CDR3 is 14 residues long. The CDR3 loop is CASPRDSYPDTRYF. Here the CDR3 DNA reads TGTGCCAGTCCCCGGGACTCTTACCCAGATACGCGGTATTTT. Full variable domain (remainder filled in from reference TRBV2 and TRBJ2-3): EPEVTQTPSHQVTQMGQEVILRCVPISNHLYFYWYRQILGQKVEFLVSFYNNEISEKSEIFDDQFSVERPDGSNFTLKIRSTKLEDSAMYFCASPRDSYPDTRYFGPGTRLTVL.

This rearrangement joins TRBV4-1 to TRBJ2-1; 7 bases map to TRBD2. V lost 2 bases and J lost 8; bases outside the gene matches: 9. This CDR3 has 15 residues. Per the germline V gene, CDR1 is MGHRA and CDR2 is YSYEKL. The CDR3 DNA reads as TGCGCCAGCAGCCAATCCTGGCGGGAGTCCGATGAGCAGTTCTTC. Translating it yields CASSQSWRESDEQFF.

This clone came up once. The chain is built from TRBV10-3 and TRBJ2-1, with 9 bases fitting TRBD1. Germline assignment: CDR1 ENHRY and CDR2 SYGVKD. Trimming at V came to 10 bases and at J to 6 bases, leaving 19 bases not matched to a gene. The CDR3 length is 17 residues. This chain's CDR3 is CATLASSGTGNLNEQFF. CDR3 bases: TGTGCCACACTCGCAAGTTCCGGGACAGGGAACCTCAATGAGCAGTTCTTC.

The CDR3 DNA reads as TGTGCCAGCAGCTTCGTGGATACGCAGTATTTT. This sequence encodes CASSFVDTQYF. The genes are TRBV7-9 and TRBJ2-3, with D hard to call. From germline, CDR1 is SEHNR and CDR2 FQNEAQ (reference sequence). The CDR3 is made up of 11 amino acids. Trimming removed 3 bases at V and 6 bases at J, with 4 bases between.

The chain recombines TRBV28 with TRBJ1-6, with D possibly matching TRBD1 (5 bases). Deletions cut 1 base from V and 7 bases from J, with 11 bases between. The CDR3 loop spans 15 amino acids. The germline V gene has CDR1 MDHEN and CDR2 SYDVKM. The CDR3 nucleotides read TGTGCCAGCAGTTTATCGCTACAGGTCAATTCACCCCTCCACTTT. It encodes CASSLSLQVNSPLHF.

The V gene is TRBV30, the J gene TRBJ2-2; possible D gene TRBD2, 6 bases. V was trimmed by 2 bases and J by 2 bases, leaving 18 bases between them. This CDR3 is built from 17 residues. Germline CDR1 GTSNPN, CDR2 SVGIG (reference sequence). For the CDR3, the DNA is TGTGCCTGGAGTCCTTTCGCGGGGTCCCCAAACACCGGGGAGCTGTTTTTT. Its translation is CAWSPFAGSPNTGELFF.

The V gene is TRBV6-1, the J gene TRBJ2-7; tentatively, D is TRBD2 (6 bases). The CDR3 consists of 14 residues. Trimming cost V 4 bases and J 3 bases, with 13 bases left between them. The germline CDR1 and CDR2 sequences are MNHNS and SASEGT. The CDR3 reads CASSVRGTLYEQYF. CDR3 in DNA: TGTGCCAGCAGTGTCCGGGGGACCCTCTACGAGCAGTACTTC.

The chain is built from TRBV5-1 and TRBJ2-3; a weak D match, TRBD2 (5 bases). Germline-derived CDR1 and CDR2 are SGHRS and YFSETQ. V was pared by 3 bases and J by 6 bases, with 11 bases between. The CDR3 spans 13 residues. CDR3 bases: TGCGCCAGCAGCTCAGCACGGAGGGATACGCAGTATTTT. This codes for CASSSARRDTQYF. Complete variable domain (other parts from reference TRBV5-1 and TRBJ2-3): KAGVTQTPRYLIKTRGQQVTLSCSPISGHRSVSWYQQTPGQGLQFLFEYFSETQRNKGNFPGRFSGRQFSNSRSEMNVSTLELGDSALYLCASSSARRDTQYFGPGTRLTVL.

This sequence joins TRBV6-5 and TRBJ1-1, with D perhaps matching TRBD1 (5 bases). Germline-derived CDR1 and CDR2 are MNHEY and SVGAGI. Trimming took off 0 bases at V and 2 bases at J, with 13 bases between the two ends. The CDR3 contains 16 residues. CDR3 nucleotides: TGTGCCAGCAGTTACTCATGGCAGGGCGGAAACACTGAAGCTTTCTTT. Encoded protein: CASSYSWQGGNTEAFF.

As DNA, the CDR3 is TGTGCCAGCAGCAAATCAGAGAGGGCAGATCGCATTCAGTACTTC. This gives the protein CASSKSERADRIQYF. The chain links TRBV7-2 to TRBJ2-4, with D maybe TRBD2 (5 bases). This CDR3 comprises 15 residues. CDR1 and CDR2 (germline): SGHTA, FQGNSA. The ends were cut back, 5 bases at V and 9 bases at J, with 20 bases in the middle. Looking up the rest from reference TRBV7-2 and TRBJ2-4 gives the full variable domain: GAGVSQSPSNKVTEKGKDVELRCDPISGHTALYWYRQSLGQGLEFLIYFQGNSAPDKSGLPSDRFSAERTGGSVSTLTIQRTQQEDSAVYLCASSKSERADRIQYFGAGTRLSVL.

V is TRBV13 and J is TRBJ1-2; weak D call: TRBD1 (6 bases). From germline, CDR1 is PRHDT and CDR2 FYEKMQ (reference sequence). The CDR3 runs 17 residues. V lost 0 bases, J lost 3 bases, and 17 bases lay in between. In DNA form, the CDR3 reads TGTGCCAGCAGCTTAGGAGGGGGGGCCCCGGGAGACTATGGCTACACCTTC. It yields the protein CASSLGGGAPGDYGYTF.